Shown below are 24 T cell receptor beta chains from a single sample sequenced in a study of blood T cells in healthy people across ages. A J-beta primer mix and a sample-barcoded 5' primer were used in a second PCR of about 7 to 12 cycles. TCRdb itself ran the 5' RACE reads through MiXCR, one entry per CDR3 protein. The sample gives fewer than 800,000 distinct CDR3 sequences, 20% to 25% of which show up once; 3.6% is in the top ten. The sequencing sample was made of blood. These receptors came from a man between 65 and 85 years old in good health.

This clonotype showed up just a few times. This sequence joins TRBV20-1 and TRBJ2-5, with D unclear. This CDR3 comprises 12 residues. V dropped 2 bases and J dropped 4 bases, with 8 bases sitting between them. The V gene's germline CDR1 is DFQATT and CDR2 SNEGSKA (reference sequence). The CDR3 region is CSARKTPETQYF. CDR3 nucleotide sequence: TGCAGTGCTAGAAAGACCCCAGAGACCCAGTACTTC.

The rearrangement uses TRBV7-2 and TRBJ2-5; TRBD1 matches at 10 bases. With the DNA end fitting TRBJ2-7 better, the J assignment may be wrong. CDR1 SGHTA and CDR2 FQGNSA come from the germline V gene. The CDR3 spans 15 residues. The CDR3 DNA is TGTGCCAGCAGCTCATCGACAGGGGGCGATTACGAGCAGTACTTC. Translating it yields CASSSSTGGDYEQYF.

This clonotype showed up just a few times. This chain links TRBV2 with TRBJ2-5, with 8 bases matching TRBD1. The J call may be wrong; the DNA end is better matched by TRBJ2-7. Germline lookup yields CDR1 SNHLY and CDR2 FYNNEI. The CDR3 consists of 15 residues. CDR3 DNA sequence: TGTGCCAGCAGTGAGCCGGACAGGGCGGGCTACGAGCAGTACTTC. Its translation: CASSEPDRAGYEQYF.

The chain uses TRBV5-1 and TRBJ2-5; TRBD2 agrees at 13 bases. The J call may not be correct, given that the DNA end is closer to TRBJ2-1. CDR1 SGHRS and CDR2 YFSETQ come from the germline V gene. This CDR3 has 18 residues. The CDR3 sequence: CASSLTGLAGEAYNEQFF. In DNA, the CDR3 is TGCGCCAGCAGCCTGACCGGACTAGCGGGAGAAGCATACAATGAGCAGTTCTTC.

The J gene is TRBJ2-3, the V gene TRBV7-9; TRBD2 aligns across 8 bases. The CDR3 length is 14 residues. CDR1 and CDR2 from the germline V gene are SEHNR and FQNEAQ (reference sequence). The junction had 7 bases not matched to a gene; V was cut back by 7 bases and J by 4 bases. CDR3 residues: CASTHRGGSDTQYF. CDR3 DNA sequence: TGTGCCAGCACCCACCGGGGGGGCTCAGATACGCAGTATTTT.

There are a few counts of this clonotype. The chain carries TRBV28 and TRBJ2-3; unclear D gene. Germline values: CDR1 MDHEN, CDR2 SYDVKM. The V end was cut by 3 bases, the J end by 5 bases, with 9 bases between. CDR3 length: 13 amino acids. The CDR3 region has the DNA TGTGCCAGCAGTTTCTCGACCAAAGATACGCAGTATTTT. The encoded protein is CASSFSTKDTQYF.

This sequence joins TRBV7-6 and TRBJ2-7; D gene ambiguous. The germline V gene has CDR1 SGHVS and CDR2 FNYEAQ. V dropped 5 bases and J dropped 1 base, with 9 bases sitting between them. The CDR3 is 13 amino acids. CDR3 amino acids: CASSPLRSYEQYF. CDR3 DNA: TGTGCCAGCAGCCCTCTAAGGTCCTACGAGCAGTACTTC.

The chain employs TRBV4-1 and TRBJ2-3, with 14 bases lining up with TRBD2. Germline V gene lookup returns CDR1 MGHRA and CDR2 YSYEKL. Trimming cost V 2 bases and J 3 bases; bases outside gene matches: 4. CDR3 length equals 17 residues. The chain's CDR3 is CASSQNRLAGGTDTQYF. In DNA form, the CDR3 reads TGCGCCAGCAGCCAAAATCGACTAGCGGGAGGGACAGATACGCAGTATTTT.

This clonotype came up a few times. This chain connects TRBV7-9 to TRBJ2-5; possibly TRBD1 or TRBD2 for D (6 bases each). TRBJ2-7 explains the end of the DNA better; the J call may be wrong. The CDR3 has 14 residues. The germline V gene encodes CDR1 SEHNR and CDR2 FQNEAQ (reference sequence). CDR3 sequence: CASSTGAPPYEQYF. The CDR3 bases are TGTGCCAGCAGCACGGGGGCCCCTCCCTACGAGCAGTACTTC.

The V and J genes are TRBV15 and TRBJ1-1; D might be TRBD1 (5 bases). The germline CDR1 and CDR2 sequences are LNHNV and YYDKDF (reference sequence). The CDR3 has 13 amino acids. Deletions cut 4 bases from V and 4 bases from J, with 10 bases between. CDR3: CATSMSRGTEAFF. DNA of the CDR3: TGTGCCACCAGCATGTCTAGGGGCACTGAAGCTTTCTTT.

This clonotype was counted only a few times. CDR3 amino acids: CASSFPGVLEQFF. The CDR3 region has the DNA TGTGCCAGCAGCTTCCCCGGAGTTCTTGAGCAGTTCTTC. The chain links TRBV7-9 to TRBJ2-5, with D unresolved. The J call may be mistaken, given a closer DNA end match to TRBJ2-1. The CDR3 covers 13 residues. The V gene's germline CDR1 is SEHNR and CDR2 FQNEAQ (reference sequence).

The chain carries TRBV20-1 and TRBJ2-5, with a weak D call TRBD2 (5 bases). The assigned J gene may be wrong: the sequence end matches TRBJ2-7 better. Germline lookup yields CDR1 DFQATT and CDR2 SNEGSKA (reference sequence). This CDR3 region has 13 residues. CDR3 residues: CSARTPGTYEQYF. DNA for the CDR3: TGCAGTGCTAGAACCCCGGGAACCTACGAGCAGTACTTC.

The V and J genes are TRBV7-2 and TRBJ2-5, with 7 bases aligning to TRBD2. The length of the CDR3 is 17 residues. The V gene's germline CDR1 is SGHTA and CDR2 FQGNSA. After removal of 1 base from V and 5 bases from J, the junction contained 13 bases not matched to a gene. The CDR3 nucleotides are TGTGCCAGCAGCTTAGGGGGCGCGCGGGAGATAGTGGAGACCCAGTACTTC. Protein product: CASSLGGAREIVETQYF.

This clonotype showed up just a few times. The rearrangement joins TRBV14 to TRBJ2-1; D possibly matches TRBD1 or TRBD2 (6 bases each). The V end was cut by 3 bases, the J end by 0 bases, with 15 bases between. The CDR3 is 17 residues long. CDR1 is SGHDN, CDR2 FVKESK, per germline. Written as DNA, the CDR3 is TGTGCCAGCAGCCAGGCCGGGGGCCGCAGCTCCTACAATGAGCAGTTCTTC. This encodes CASSQAGGRSSYNEQFF.

The V call is TRBV2, the J call TRBJ2-5, with D perhaps matching TRBD1 (5 bases). CDR3 size: 14 residues. CDR1 and CDR2 (germline): SNHLY, FYNNEI. Trimming pared 9 bases from V and 5 bases from J, leaving 19 bases between. CDR3 sequence (DNA): TGTGCCAGTCTTCTGCACACGACAGCGGAGACCCAGTACTTC. It yields the protein CASLLHTTAETQYF. Variable domain in full (rest from reference TRBV2 and TRBJ2-5): EPEVTQTPSHQVTQMGQEVILRCVPISNHLYFYWYRQILGQKVEFLVSFYNNEISEKSEIFDDQFSVERPDGSNFTLKIRSTKLEDSAMYFCASLLHTTAETQYFGPGTRLLVL.

This clonotype appeared a few times. An end of the junction differs from the germline gene, which may be a read error. The rearrangement links TRBV2 to TRBJ2-1; 10 bases map to TRBD2. Germline V lookup: CDR1 SNHLY, CDR2 FYNNEI. There are 17 residues in the CDR3. The CDR3 spells CASSAMASGSSHNEQFF. The CDR3 region has the DNA TGTGCCAGCAGTGCTATGGCTAGCGGGAGCTCCCACAATGAGCAGTTCTTC.

This clonotype was recorded only once. The chain joins TRBV7-9 to TRBJ1-1; 8 bases fit TRBD1. This CDR3 has 17 amino acids. V trimming: 3 bases; J trimming: 0 bases; junction bases outside the gene matches: 9. Germline values: CDR1 SEHNR, CDR2 FQNEAQ (reference sequence). The CDR3 DNA reads TGTGCCAGCAGCTTGGAGGGGACAGGAGCCCTGAACACTGAAGCTTTCTTT. Protein: CASSLEGTGALNTEAFF.

The chain uses TRBV7-9 and TRBJ2-2; a possible D gene is TRBD1 (6 bases). V was shortened by 5 bases and J by 5 bases, with 12 bases between the two germline ends. The CDR3 loop spans 14 amino acids. Germline CDR1 and CDR2: SEHNR and FQNEAQ (reference sequence). DNA of the CDR3: TGTGCCAGCAGCATAACAACAGGGACCGGGGAGCTGTTTTTT. Its translation: CASSITTGTGELFF.

Regarding this clonotype: At one end, the junction sequence differs from germline, possibly due to a read error. The rearrangement links TRBV5-1 to TRBJ1-1; D unresolved. The CDR3 has 14 amino acids. Germline V gene data show CDR1 as SGHRS and CDR2 as YFSETQ. The CDR3 DNA reads TGCACCAGCAGCTTGGCCAAGGGAAACACTGAAGCTTTCTTT. It specifies CTSSLAKGNTEAFF.

This clonotype was seen only a few times. V usage is TRBV5-1 and J usage is TRBJ2-5; no firm D call. The J call is uncertain, as TRBJ2-7 better fits the DNA end. The germline V gene encodes CDR1 SGHRS and CDR2 YFSETQ. The CDR3 is 14 residues long. The CDR3 protein is CASSLDGLWGEQYF. The CDR3 DNA reads as TGCGCCAGCAGCTTGGACGGTCTCTGGGGCGAGCAGTACTTC.

This chain links TRBV5-1 with TRBJ2-5, with a tentative D call TRBD1 (5 bases). Germline values: CDR1 SGHRS, CDR2 YFSETQ. V lost 2 bases and J 1 base, leaving 9 bases between the germline ends. There are 14 residues in the CDR3. CDR3 coding DNA: TGCGCCAGCAGCTTATCCGACAGCCAAGAGACCCAGTACTTC. Protein sequence: CASSLSDSQETQYF.

The gene calls are TRBV29-1 and TRBJ2-3; 8 bases match TRBD1. Germline values: CDR1 SQVTM, CDR2 ANQGSEA. The CDR3 is made up of 16 amino acids. V trimming: 7 bases; J trimming: 3 bases; junction bases outside the gene matches: 15. CDR3 in amino acids: CSARPGRQGWTDTQYF. In nucleotides, the CDR3 is TGCAGCGCCCGACCGGGGAGACAGGGGTGGACAGATACGCAGTATTTT.

The chain uses TRBV20-1 and TRBJ2-3; D gene uncertain. Germline CDR1 is DFQATT and CDR2 is SNEGSKA (reference sequence). This CDR3 region has 15 residues. V was trimmed by 6 bases and J by 2 bases, leaving 18 bases between them. This chain's CDR3 is CSAPLSVDLTDTQYF. CDR3 nucleotide sequence: TGCAGTGCCCCGTTAAGCGTGGATCTCACAGATACGCAGTATTTT.

This clonotype was counted a few times. CDR3 coding DNA: TGCAGTGCTAGAGCCCAGCTGGGAATACGCTACAATGAGCAGTTCTTC. This gives the protein CSARAQLGIRYNEQFF. The chain combines TRBV20-1 with TRBJ2-1; no definite D call. V was cut by 1 base and J by 3 bases, with 16 bases left in between. The germline CDR1 and CDR2 sequences are DFQATT and SNEGSKA (reference sequence). This CDR3 has 16 residues.